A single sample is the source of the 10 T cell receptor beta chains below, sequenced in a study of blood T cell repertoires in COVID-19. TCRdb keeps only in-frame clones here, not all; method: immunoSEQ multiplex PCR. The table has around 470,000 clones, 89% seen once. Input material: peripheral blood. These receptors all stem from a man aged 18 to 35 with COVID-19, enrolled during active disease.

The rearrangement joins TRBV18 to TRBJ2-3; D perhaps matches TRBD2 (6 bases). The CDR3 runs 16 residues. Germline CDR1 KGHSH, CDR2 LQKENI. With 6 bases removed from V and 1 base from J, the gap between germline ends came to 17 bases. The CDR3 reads CASSSSGGVGTDTQYF. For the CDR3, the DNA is TGTGCCAGCTCCTCCTCGGGCGGGGTCGGCACAGATACGCAGTATTTT.

This CDR3 reads CAISERTAYEQYF. The CDR3 DNA reads as TGTGCCATCAGTGAGCGGACAGCGTACGAGCAGTACTTC. The V and J genes are TRBV10-3 and TRBJ2-7, with D possibly being TRBD1 (6 bases). The ends were cut back, 2 bases at V and 4 bases at J, with 9 bases in the middle. CDR3 length: 13 residues. Germline V lookup: CDR1 ENHRY, CDR2 SYGVKD.

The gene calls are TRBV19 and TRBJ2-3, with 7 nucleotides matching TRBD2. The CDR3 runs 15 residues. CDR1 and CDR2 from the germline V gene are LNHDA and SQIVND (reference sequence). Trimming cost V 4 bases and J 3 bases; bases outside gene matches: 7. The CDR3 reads CASSSPGGSTDTQYF. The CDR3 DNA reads TGTGCCAGTAGTAGCCCGGGCGGGAGTACAGATACGCAGTATTTT.

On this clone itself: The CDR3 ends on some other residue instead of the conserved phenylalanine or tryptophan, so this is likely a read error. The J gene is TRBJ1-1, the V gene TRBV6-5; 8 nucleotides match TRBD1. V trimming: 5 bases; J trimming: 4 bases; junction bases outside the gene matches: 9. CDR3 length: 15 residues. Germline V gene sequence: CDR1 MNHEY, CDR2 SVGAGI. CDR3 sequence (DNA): TGTGCCAGCAGTCCCGGACAGGGCTTCGTCACTGAAGCTTTCCTT. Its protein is CASSPGQGFVTEAFL.

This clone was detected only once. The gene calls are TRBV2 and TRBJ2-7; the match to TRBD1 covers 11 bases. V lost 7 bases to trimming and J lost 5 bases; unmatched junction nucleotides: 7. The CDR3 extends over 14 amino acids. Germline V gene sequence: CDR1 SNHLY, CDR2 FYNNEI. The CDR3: CASNGQGAWDEQYF. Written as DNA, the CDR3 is TGTGCCAGCAACGGACAGGGGGCCTGGGACGAGCAGTACTTC.

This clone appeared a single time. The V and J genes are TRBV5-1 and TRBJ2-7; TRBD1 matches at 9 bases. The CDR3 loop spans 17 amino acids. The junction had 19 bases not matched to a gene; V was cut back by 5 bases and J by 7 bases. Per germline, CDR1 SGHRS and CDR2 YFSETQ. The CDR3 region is CASSPQPGQGGAGEQYF. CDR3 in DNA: TGCGCCAGCAGTCCCCAACCGGGACAGGGAGGCGCGGGGGAGCAGTACTTC.

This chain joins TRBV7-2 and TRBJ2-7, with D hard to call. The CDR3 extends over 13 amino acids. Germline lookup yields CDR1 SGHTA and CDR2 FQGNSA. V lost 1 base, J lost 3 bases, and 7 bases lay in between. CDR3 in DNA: TGTGCCAGCAGCTTAGGGCAAAACTACGAGCAGTACTTC. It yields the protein CASSLGQNYEQYF.

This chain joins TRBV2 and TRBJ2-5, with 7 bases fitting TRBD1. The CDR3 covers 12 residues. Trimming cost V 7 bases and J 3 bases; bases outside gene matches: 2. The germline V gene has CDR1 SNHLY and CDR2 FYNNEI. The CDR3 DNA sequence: TGTGCCAGCACTGGACAGGAAGAGACCCAGTACTTC. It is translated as CASTGQEETQYF. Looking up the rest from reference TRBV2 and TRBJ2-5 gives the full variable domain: EPEVTQTPSHQVTQMGQEVILRCVPISNHLYFYWYRQILGQKVEFLVSFYNNEISEKSEIFDDQFSVERPDGSNFTLKIRSTKLEDSAMYFCASTGQEETQYFGPGTRLLVL.

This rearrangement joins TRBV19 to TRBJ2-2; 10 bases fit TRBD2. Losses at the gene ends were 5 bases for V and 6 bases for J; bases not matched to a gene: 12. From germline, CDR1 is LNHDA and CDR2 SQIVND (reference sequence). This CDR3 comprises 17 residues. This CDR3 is CASSSRLAGVIAGELFF. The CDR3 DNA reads TGTGCCAGTAGTTCCCGGCTAGCGGGAGTTATAGCCGGGGAGCTGTTTTTT.

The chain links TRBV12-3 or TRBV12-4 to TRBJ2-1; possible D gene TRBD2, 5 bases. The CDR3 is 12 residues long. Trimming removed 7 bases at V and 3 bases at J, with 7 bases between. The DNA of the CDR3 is TGTGCCAGCAAAGAGGGCTACAATGAGCAGTTCTTC. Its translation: CASKEGYNEQFF.